This T cell receptor (beta chain) stems from a study of identical twins. General study findings and limits: Sequences that were out-of-frame, alpha and twin-shared displayed an excess of low generation probability. Within cord blood, abundant beta clonotypes carried fewer insertions, but memory repertoires showed no such trend. Models underestimated TCR alpha sharing (out-of-frame) in monozygotic twins.

There are a few counts of this clonotype. As yet, its antigen is unknown. TCRdb analysed the 5' RACE reads with MiXCR anew, one entry per CDR3 protein. The table has 250,000 or so distinct CDR3 sequences, 7.5% seen once. Trimming took 6 bases from V and 3 from J; bases not matched to a gene: 7. The CDR3 consists of 15 residues. The donors were all healthy and Caucasian. The data were also submitted as part of a second study, on yellow fever vaccine responses in identical twins.

The receptor was derived from a woman aged 18-30 years in good health. Sequencing was carried out using CD8+ T cells sorted from blood. The chain links TRBV12-3 or TRBV12-4 to TRBJ2-2; 7 nucleotides align to TRBD1. The CDR3 nucleotides read TGTGCCAGCAGCCCCCAGACAGGGTACACCGGGGAGCTGTTTTTT. This translates into CASSPQTGYTGELFF.